The 30 T cell receptor beta chains below come from one sample, sequenced in a study of control samples from healthy donors and cancer patients. TCRdb keeps only in-frame clones here, not all; method: immunoSEQ multiplex PCR. Of 150,000 or so clones listed, 85% to 95% are singletons. Sequencing input: PBMCs. The receptors originated from a man in his 60s with colorectal cancer.

J is TRBJ1-1 and V is TRBV19; D call uncertain. CDR1 and CDR2 (germline): LNHDA, SQIVND (reference sequence). The CDR3 contains 13 residues. The ends were cut back, 5 bases at V and 0 bases at J, with 7 bases in the middle. The CDR3 coding sequence is TGTGCCAGTAGTGGGCAGTTGAACACTGAAGCTTTCTTT. It translates to CASSGQLNTEAFF.

The J gene is TRBJ1-5, the V gene TRBV19; a weak D match, TRBD1 (5 bases). The ends were cut back, 3 bases at V and 15 bases at J, with 27 bases in the middle. The germline gives CDR1 LNHDA, CDR2 SQIVND (reference sequence). The CDR3 loop spans 16 amino acids. The CDR3 DNA sequence: TGTGCCAGTAGTATCAGCGGTTCGCCGGTTCCCAGGGTGTGGCATTTT. Its translation: CASSISGSPVPRVWHF.

The rearrangement links TRBV6-2 or TRBV6-3 to TRBJ1-1; D is ambiguous. The germline V gene encodes CDR1 MNHEY and CDR2 SVGEGT. Trimming removed 5 bases from V and 1 base from J, with 8 bases in between. The CDR3 loop spans 13 amino acids. In nucleotides, the CDR3 is TGTGCCAGCAGTACCCAGCCGAACACTGAAGCTTTCTTT. Encoded protein: CASSTQPNTEAFF.

Regarding this clone: Mismatch with germline at one junction end may stem from a read error. This rearrangement joins TRBV7-2 to TRBJ2-7; TRBD1 matches at 8 bases. CDR3 length equals 12 residues. Germline CDR1 is SGHTA and CDR2 is FQGNSA. The CDR3 loop reads CASSQWTGKMHF. The CDR3 DNA is TGTGCCAGCAGCCAATGGACAGGGAAAATGCACTTC.

CDR3 in amino acids: CASSPFDGEQYF. In DNA form, the CDR3 reads TGTGCCAGCTCACCATTCGACGGCGAGCAGTACTTC. The gene calls are TRBV18 and TRBJ2-7; no reliable D call. Trimming left V 2 bases short and J 6 bases short, with 8 bases between. Germline CDR1 reads KGHSH; CDR2 reads LQKENI. CDR3 size: 12 residues.

The rearrangement uses TRBV30 and TRBJ2-5; possible D gene TRBD2, 6 bases. The CDR3 sequence is 13 residues long. V was shortened by 1 base and J by 5 bases, with 11 bases between the two germline ends. The germline CDR1 and CDR2 sequences are GTSNPN and SVGIG (reference sequence). CDR3 sequence reads: CAWSEGAGETQYF. CDR3 DNA: TGTGCCTGGAGTGAGGGCGCGGGGGAGACCCAGTACTTC. The full variable domain, rest sourced from reference TRBV30 and TRBJ2-5, is SQTIHQWPATLVQPVGSPLSLECTVEGTSNPNLYWYRQAAGRGLQLLFYSVGIGQISSEVPQNLSASRPQDRQFILSSKKLLLSDSGFYLCAWSEGAGETQYFGPGTRLLVL.

V gene TRBV19 combines with J gene TRBJ2-5; D unclear. The V and J ends lost 6 bases and 5 bases respectively, with 10 bases between them. The length of the CDR3 is 12 residues. The germline V gene has CDR1 LNHDA and CDR2 SQIVND (reference sequence). The CDR3 nucleotides are TGTGCCAGTAGCAGGAGTGCGGAGACCCAGTACTTC. It translates to CASSRSAETQYF.

The CDR3 loop is CASSDLQGQKLFF. The CDR3 DNA follows: TGTGCCAGCAGTGACCTACAGGGGCAAAAACTGTTTTTT. The chain uses TRBV2 and TRBJ1-4; 7 positions match TRBD1. Germline V gene sequence: CDR1 SNHLY, CDR2 FYNNEI. The CDR3 extends over 13 amino acids. Losses at the gene ends were 3 bases for V and 9 bases for J; bases not matched to a gene: 4.

This clone was detected only once. The V gene is TRBV6-6, the J gene TRBJ2-2; 16 bases line up with TRBD2. This CDR3 spans 20 amino acids. Germline V lookup: CDR1 MNHNY, CDR2 SVGAGI (reference sequence). J gave up 3 bases and V 5 bases, and 12 bases lay outside the gene matches. The DNA for the CDR3 is TGTGCCAGCAGTCGGGGACTAGCGGGGGGGCCACTTGTCGACACCGGGGAGCTGTTTTTT. It is translated as CASSRGLAGGPLVDTGELFF.

CDR3 bases: TGTGCCAGTCTTGAGGGACAGGGCTCCTACAATGAGCAGTTCTTC. As protein: CASLEGQGSYNEQFF. The chain carries TRBV19 and TRBJ2-1, with 9 bases fitting TRBD1. J gave up 0 bases and V 8 bases, and 5 bases lay outside the gene matches. The germline V gene encodes CDR1 LNHDA and CDR2 SQIVND (reference sequence). The CDR3 spans 15 residues.

V usage is TRBV18 and J usage is TRBJ2-7; D is undetermined. Trimming removed 0 bases from V and 3 bases from J, with 9 bases in between. The CDR3 loop spans 14 amino acids. Germline V gene data show CDR1 as KGHSH and CDR2 as LQKENI. The CDR3 DNA follows: TGTGCCAGCTCACCACCTGTGGGGATCTACGAGCAGTACTTC. It yields the protein CASSPPVGIYEQYF.

The chain has TRBV27 and TRBJ2-2; D assignment may be TRBD1 or TRBD2 (6 bases each). Germline V CDR1 and CDR2: MNHEY, SMNVEV (reference sequence). The germline V and J ends were trimmed by 6 bases and 6 bases, with 17 bases remaining between them. This CDR3 has 15 amino acids. CDR3 in amino acids: CASSWGAAGAGELFF. In DNA form, the CDR3 reads TGTGCCAGCAGCTGGGGGGCGGCGGGCGCCGGGGAGCTGTTTTTT.

The V call is TRBV27, the J call TRBJ1-2; D ambiguous. The CDR3 totals 13 residues. Germline CDR1 MNHEY, CDR2 SMNVEV (reference sequence). V lost 3 bases and J 4 bases, leaving 9 bases between the germline ends. The CDR3 DNA follows: TGTGCCAGCAGTTTGAGGCCTCGCTATGGCTACACCTTC. Amino acids: CASSLRPRYGYTF.

CDR3 in amino acids: CATSDLITGTDEETQYF. The CDR3 DNA reads as TGTGCCACCAGTGACCTAATTACCGGGACAGATGAAGAGACCCAGTACTTC. The chain joins TRBV24-1 to TRBJ2-5; 7 nucleotides match TRBD1. Unmatched junction bases numbered 13, after V lost 4 bases and J lost 3 bases. Germline V gene sequence: CDR1 KGHDR, CDR2 SFDVKD. This CDR3 comprises 17 residues.

This sequence joins TRBV27 and TRBJ2-7, with 9 bases lining up with TRBD1. Germline V gene sequence: CDR1 MNHEY, CDR2 SMNVEV (reference sequence). This CDR3 is 12 amino acids long. V lost 9 bases to trimming and J lost 5 bases; unmatched junction nucleotides: 5. The CDR3 DNA reads as TGTGCCAGAAATACAGGGGGCCACGAGCAGTACTTC. This gives the protein CARNTGGHEQYF.

Worth noting for this clone: Other DNA sequences of this sample code for an identical CDR3. This chain uses TRBV3-1 (or the pseudogene TRBV3-2) with TRBJ1-3; D remains unclear. Germline V CDR1 and CDR2: LGHDT, YNNKEL (reference sequence). CDR3 length equals 13 residues. V lost 3 bases and J lost 0, with 3 bases in between. In nucleotides, the CDR3 is TGTGCCAGCAGCCAGCTCTCTGGAAACACCATATATTTT. This codes for CASSQLSGNTIYF.

J is TRBJ2-5 and V is TRBV6-5, with TRBD1 matching 8 bases. The CDR3 totals 15 residues. CDR1 is MNHEY, CDR2 SVGAGI, per germline. The V gene end was trimmed by 5 bases and the J gene end by 1 base; junction bases not matched to a gene: 6. The CDR3 DNA follows: TGTGCCAGCAGTATGTTGACAGGGGCCCAAGAGACCCAGTACTTC. It specifies CASSMLTGAQETQYF.

The V and J genes are TRBV9 and TRBJ2-7; TRBD1 agrees at 11 bases. With 0 bases clipped from V and 5 bases from J, the junction kept 4 bases outside the gene matches. The CDR3 extends over 15 amino acids. Germline V gene lookup returns CDR1 SGDLS and CDR2 YYNGEE. CDR3 sequence (DNA): TGTGCCAGCAGCGTAGGGACAGGGGGCTACCACGAGCAGTACTTC. This encodes CASSVGTGGYHEQYF.

The J gene is TRBJ1-2, the V gene TRBV11-2; D not resolved. V was shortened by 5 bases and J by 5 bases, with 27 bases between the two germline ends. Germline V CDR1 and CDR2: SGHAT, FQNNGV. This CDR3 is built from 18 residues. The DNA of the CDR3 is TGTGCCAGCAGCCGGAGTCAGGAGTTCCCTCCCTTGGGTTATGGCTACACCTTC. Translation gives CASSRSQEFPPLGYGYTF. Supplemented by reference TRBV11-2 and TRBJ1-2, the full variable domain reads EAGVAQSPRYKIIEKRQSVAFWCNPISGHATLYWYQQILGQGPKLLIQFQNNGVVDDSQLPKDRFSAERLKGVDSTLKIQPAKLEDSAVYLCASSRSQEFPPLGYGYTFGSGTRLTVV.

The rearrangement joins TRBV6-1 to TRBJ1-5; D call uncertain. Germline CDR1 MNHNS, CDR2 SASEGT. The germline V and J ends were trimmed by 3 bases and 5 bases, with 5 bases remaining between them. This CDR3 region has 12 residues. In nucleotides, the CDR3 is TGTGCCAGCAGTGATACAGATCAGCCCCAGCATTTT. Amino acid sequence: CASSDTDQPQHF.

This clone was seen only once. The rearrangement uses TRBV4-1 and TRBJ2-3; 7 positions agree with TRBD2. This CDR3 contains 17 residues. Per germline, CDR1 MGHRA and CDR2 YSYEKL. V trimming: 0 bases; J trimming: 6 bases; junction bases outside the gene matches: 12. The CDR3 here is CASSQDWIAGAVDTQYF. In nucleotides, the CDR3 is TGCGCCAGCAGCCAAGATTGGATAGCGGGCGCTGTGGATACGCAGTATTTT.

This clone was seen more than once but under ten times. The V call is TRBV7-7, the J call TRBJ2-5, with 12 bases lining up with TRBD2. Germline V gives CDR1 SSHAT, CDR2 FNYEAQ (reference sequence). J gave up 4 bases and V 2 bases, and 2 bases lay outside the gene matches. This CDR3 is built from 15 residues. In DNA form, the CDR3 reads TGTGCCAGCAGCTTACTAGCGGGGGGGCGAGAGACCCAGTACTTC. This codes for CASSLLAGGRETQYF.

The chain combines TRBV5-1 with TRBJ2-5; tentatively, D is TRBD2 (6 bases). The CDR3 extends over 15 amino acids. The V end lost 4 bases, the J end lost 0 bases, and 13 bases lay between the germline ends. The germline V gene has CDR1 SGHRS and CDR2 YFSETQ. The CDR3 region has the DNA TGCGCCAGCAGCCCCCCCCGCGGGGACCAAGAGACCCAGTACTTC. Translation gives CASSPPRGDQETQYF.

The chain carries TRBV19 and TRBJ2-7; 11 bases line up with TRBD1. The V and J ends lost 5 bases and 1 base, in that order; junction bases with no gene match: 10. CDR3 length: 17 residues. CDR1 and CDR2 from the germline V gene are LNHDA and SQIVND (reference sequence). Here the CDR3 DNA reads TGTGCCAGTAGTGAGAACCCCGGGACAGGGGGATCCTACGAGCAGTACTTC. Residues: CASSENPGTGGSYEQYF.

A remark on this clone: At one boundary the junction diverges from the germline segment, which might be a read error. The gene calls are TRBV5-1 and TRBJ2-7, with D perhaps TRBD1 (6 bases). Germline CDR1 is SGHRS and CDR2 is YFSETQ. CDR3 size: 12 residues. CDR3 in DNA: TGCGCCAGCAGTTTGGGGGCGTACGAGCAGTACTTC. Amino acids: CASSLGAYEQYF.

This clone was picked up one time. The chain uses TRBV4-2 and TRBJ1-1, with TRBD1 matching 7 bases. V lost 5 bases to trimming and J lost 1 base; unmatched junction nucleotides: 4. Germline V lookup: CDR1 LGHNA, CDR2 YNFKEQ. CDR3 length: 14 residues. The CDR3 region has the DNA TGTGCCAGCAGCTACCAGGGGGGGAACACTGAAGCTTTCTTT. It is translated as CASSYQGGNTEAFF.

This clone has just one count. This chain connects TRBV5-6 to TRBJ2-6; D ambiguous. CDR1 is SGHDT, CDR2 YYEEEE, per germline. The CDR3 contains 14 residues. V was cut by 2 bases and J by 1 base, with 4 bases left in between. In DNA, the CDR3 is TGTGCCAGCAGCTTCCTATCTGGGGCCAACGTCCTGACTTTC. Translated: CASSFLSGANVLTF.

The V call is TRBV30, the J call TRBJ2-5; 9 nucleotides match TRBD2. The length of the CDR3 is 16 residues. Germline CDR1 GTSNPN, CDR2 SVGIG (reference sequence). J was trimmed by 4 bases and V by 0 bases; bases with no gene match: 9. The CDR3 nucleotides are TGTGCCTGGAGTGTAAGGCGCGGGGGGGCCTCAGAGACCCAGTACTTC. Residues: CAWSVRRGGASETQYF.

This clone was detected only a few times. The chain carries TRBV7-2 and TRBJ1-5; no clear D. Trimming cost V 2 bases and J 1 base, with 6 bases left between them. Germline V CDR1 and CDR2: SGHTA, FQGNSA. The CDR3 consists of 14 residues. The CDR3 DNA sequence: TGTGCCAGCAGCTTAAGGTTAAGCAATCAGCCCCAGCATTTT. Translation gives CASSLRLSNQPQHF.

The J gene is TRBJ1-5, the V gene TRBV30; weak D call: TRBD1 (5 bases). V lost 0 bases, J lost 3 bases, and 9 bases lay in between. Germline loops: CDR1 GTSNPN, CDR2 SVGIG (reference sequence). CDR3 length: 14 residues. The CDR3 reads CAWSVTGFNQPQHF. The CDR3 DNA follows: TGTGCCTGGAGTGTAACAGGATTCAATCAGCCCCAGCATTTT.